This T cell receptor beta chain was sequenced for a study of CD8 T cells in Susac syndrome. Sequencing of TCR beta was performed on blood CD8+ T cells and on blood CD4+ T cells. The patients who served as multiple sclerosis controls were treatment-naive and had stable or active relapsing-remitting disease that fulfilled the revised McDonald criteria. On this clonotype itself: What it binds is not known.

Reverse transcription of about 0.45 to 1 ug RNA was carried out with random hexamers. Across 54 Vbeta and 13 Jbeta, TCR beta CDR3 was amplified with immunoSEQ multiplex PCR. TCRdb re-derived calls from the immunoSEQ multiplex PCR reads in MiXCR, one entry per CDR3 protein. The table shows 130,000 or so distinct CDR3 sequences, with 90% to 95% occurring only once. Findings and caveats of the study: The TCR sequencing and HLA analysis in the study involved a relatively small number of individuals, as the study acknowledged.

The sequenced material came from CD4+ T cells from PBMCs. The origin of this receptor is a human donor with multiple sclerosis.

The CDR3: CSAIPGQGDTEAFF. Written as DNA, the CDR3 is TGCAGTGCCATCCCGGGACAGGGGGACACTGAAGCTTTCTTT. V and J are TRBV20-1 and TRBJ1-1; TRBD1 aligns across 11 bases. CDR3 length: 14 residues. Germline CDR1 DFQATT, CDR2 SNEGSKA (reference sequence). V lost 6 bases and J lost 3; bases outside the gene matches: 6.